This T cell receptor beta chain came from a study of shared clonotypes between healthy human individuals. Clones were read by immunoSEQ multiplex PCR, and TCRdb kept only the in-frame ones, dropping some. The sample holds approximately 1.4 million clones; roughly 98% are singletons and the top ten take around 0.45%. Details on this clone: The target antigen is unknown.

Trimming removed 10 bases from V and 4 bases from J, with 19 bases in between. The CDR3 totals 15 residues. The V gene's germline CDR1 is SGHVS and CDR2 FNYEAQ. General study results and limits: Approximately 5% was the fraction of naive CD4 clonotypes found shared across four donors.

This sequence joins TRBV7-6 and TRBJ2-2; D is possibly TRBD2 (5 bases). Sequenced input: naive CD4+ T cells sorted from blood. The subset here: CD45RA+ positively selected. The TCR comes from a man aged 25 to 40 in good health. Written as DNA, the CDR3 is TGTGCCACCGGAATGGGGTTAGCGAGCACCGGGGAGCTGTTTTTT. As protein: CATGMGLASTGELFF.